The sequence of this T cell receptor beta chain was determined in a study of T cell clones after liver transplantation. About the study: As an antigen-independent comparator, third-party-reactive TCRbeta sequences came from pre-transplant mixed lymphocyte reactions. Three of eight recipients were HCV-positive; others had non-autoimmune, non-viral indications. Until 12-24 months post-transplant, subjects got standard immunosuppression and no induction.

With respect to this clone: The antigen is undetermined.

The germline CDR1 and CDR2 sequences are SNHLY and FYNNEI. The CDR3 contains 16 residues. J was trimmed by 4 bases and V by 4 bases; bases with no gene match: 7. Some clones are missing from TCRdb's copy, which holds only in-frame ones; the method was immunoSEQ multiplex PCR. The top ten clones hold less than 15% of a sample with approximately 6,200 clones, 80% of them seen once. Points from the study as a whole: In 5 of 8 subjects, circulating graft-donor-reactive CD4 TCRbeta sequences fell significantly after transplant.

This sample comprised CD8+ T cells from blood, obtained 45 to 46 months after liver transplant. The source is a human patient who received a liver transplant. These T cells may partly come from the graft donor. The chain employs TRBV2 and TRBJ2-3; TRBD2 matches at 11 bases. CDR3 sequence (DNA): TGTGCCAGCAGTGCCGGTACTAGCGGGAGAGCAGATACGCAGTATTTT. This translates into CASSAGTSGRADTQYF.